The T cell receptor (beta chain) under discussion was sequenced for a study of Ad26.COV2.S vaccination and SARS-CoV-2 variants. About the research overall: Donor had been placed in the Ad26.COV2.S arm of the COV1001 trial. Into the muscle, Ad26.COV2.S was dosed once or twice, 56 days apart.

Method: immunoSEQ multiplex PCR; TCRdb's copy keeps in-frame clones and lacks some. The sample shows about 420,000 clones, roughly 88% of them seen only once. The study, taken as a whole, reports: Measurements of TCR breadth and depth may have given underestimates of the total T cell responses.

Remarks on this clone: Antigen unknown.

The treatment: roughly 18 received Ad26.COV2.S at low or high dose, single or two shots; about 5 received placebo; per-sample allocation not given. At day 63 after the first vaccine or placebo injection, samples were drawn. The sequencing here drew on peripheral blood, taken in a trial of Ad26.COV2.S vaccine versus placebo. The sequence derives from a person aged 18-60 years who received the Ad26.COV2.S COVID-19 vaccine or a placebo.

The CDR3 nucleotides read TGTGCCAGCAGCTTCGGAGGGCCCGCGAACACCGGGGAGCTGTTTTTT. This translates into CASSFGGPANTGELFF. The gene calls are TRBV11-2 and TRBJ2-2; a weak D match, TRBD2 (6 bases). This CDR3 region has 16 residues. V was cut by 3 bases and J by 0 bases, with 11 bases left in between. CDR1 and CDR2 (germline): SGHAT, FQNNGV.